This T cell receptor (beta chain) was identified in a study of T cell changes during pregnancy in multiple sclerosis. V gave up 2 bases and J gave up 8 bases; unmatched junction bases: 5. The germline gives CDR1 SGHDN, CDR2 FVKESK. This CDR3 spans 14 amino acids. The method was immunoSEQ multiplex PCR; TCRdb's version includes in-frame clones alone and lacks a portion of them. The sample includes 70,000 to 95,000 clones, about 93% seen only once; the top ten take 2% to 3%. The receptor was derived from a female donor in good health, enrolled as a control in a pregnancy study. This chain connects TRBV14 to TRBJ2-2; 7 positions agree with TRBD1. The specimen was peripheral blood, collected after pregnancy. The CDR3 DNA is TGTGCCAGCAGCCAAACGACAGGGACAGGGGAGCTGTTTTTT. Its protein product is CASSQTTGTGELFF.